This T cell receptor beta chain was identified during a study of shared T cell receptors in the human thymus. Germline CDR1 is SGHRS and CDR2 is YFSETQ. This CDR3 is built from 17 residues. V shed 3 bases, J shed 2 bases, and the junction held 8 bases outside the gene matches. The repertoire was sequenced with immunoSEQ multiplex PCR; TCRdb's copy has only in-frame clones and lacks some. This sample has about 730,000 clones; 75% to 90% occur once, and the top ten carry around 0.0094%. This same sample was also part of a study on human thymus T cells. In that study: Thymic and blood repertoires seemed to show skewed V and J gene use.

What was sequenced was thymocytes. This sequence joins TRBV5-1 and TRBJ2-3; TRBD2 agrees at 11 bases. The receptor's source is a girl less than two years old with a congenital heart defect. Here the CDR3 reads CASSSGASGGYTDTQYF. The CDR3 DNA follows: TGCGCCAGCAGCTCAGGTGCTAGCGGGGGGTACACAGATACGCAGTATTTT.